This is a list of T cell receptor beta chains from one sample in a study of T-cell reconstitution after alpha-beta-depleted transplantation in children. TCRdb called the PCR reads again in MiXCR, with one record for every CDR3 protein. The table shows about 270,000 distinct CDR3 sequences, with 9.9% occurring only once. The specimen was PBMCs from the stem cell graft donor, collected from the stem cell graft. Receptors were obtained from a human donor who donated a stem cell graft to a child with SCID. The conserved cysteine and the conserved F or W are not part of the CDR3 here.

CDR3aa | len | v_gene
ASGLVVGQPLIPLH | 14 | TRBV12-5
SARSQPGGAGELF | 13 | TRBV20-1
ASSPFYPEQF | 10 | TRBV7-9
ASSFQGYGANVLT | 13 | TRBV11-2
ASSVWGAETQY | 11 | TRBV2
ASSERSGETQY | 11 | TRBV10-1
SVTRQGPNTEAF | 12 | TRBV29-1
ASSRLAGFTDTQY | 13 | TRBV7-8
ASSLWRAQDTEAF | 13 | TRBV5-1
SVEDLGIGMGQF | 12 | TRBV29-1
ASTKKAGLAGGRSYNEQF | 18 | TRBV21-1
ASSLQWNEQF | 10 | TRBV5-1
ASSLESSGIGELF | 13 | TRBV7-2